This T cell receptor beta chain was found in a study of cytomegalovirus exposure and HLA in healthy donors. Study-level results: Listed as cytomegalovirus-associated were 150 to 200 TCR beta chains. Later, an analysis found that TCR clusters from the first cohort tended to co-occur in the 90 to 150 validation repertoires.

This table comes from immunoSEQ multiplex PCR, and its TCRdb copy is limited to in-frame clones, with some not included. The sample yields roughly 90,000 clones, under 95% seen once. From the roughly 110-subject validation cohort, which was separate from the approximately 720-subject first cohort, the donors were drawn. Germline-derived CDR1 and CDR2 are MDHEN and SYDVKM. The CDR3 sequence is 14 residues long. For this clone: Its antigen is unidentified. One end of the junction is discordant with germline, which a read error may explain.

Sequenced input: PBMCs. The clonotype originates from a woman in her 30s in good health and CMV-seropositive. The rearrangement uses TRBV28 and TRBJ1-2; TRBD1 aligns across 7 bases. The chain's CDR3 is CASSPGDSPSSRGF. Here the CDR3 DNA reads TGTGCCAGCAGTCCTGGGGACAGTCCCTCCTCCCGGGGTTTC.